The source of this TCR beta chain is a study of blood T cells in healthy people across ages. Primers used in a second PCR of about 6 to 11 cycles were a sample-barcoded 5' primer and a J-beta primer mix. TCRdb re-called the 5' RACE reads with MiXCR, one entry per CDR3 protein. The sample has 380,000 or so distinct CDR3 sequences, approximately 52% seen once; the top ten hold around 49%. CDR3 length: 14 residues. The germline V gene has CDR1 SQVTM and CDR2 ANQGSEA. A word on this clonotype: The antigen is undetermined. One junction end disagrees with the germline gene, perhaps due to a read error.

Study-level findings and limits: Naive T cell percentage showed a strong correlation with the diversity of TCR beta.

The TCR was taken from a man aged 60 to 69 in good health. This chain links TRBV29-1 with TRBJ1-1; the D gene is possibly TRBD1 (5 bases). Sequenced input: blood. Here the CDR3 reads CSVRGQRGWTEAFF. The CDR3 coding sequence is TGTAGCGTAAGAGGGCAGAGGGGTTGGACTGAAGCTTTCTTT.